These 4 T cell receptor beta chains share one sample of origin, sequenced in a study of metastatic and nonmetastatic thyroid tumors (dated by TCRdb to the early 2020s). Libraries were prepared through PCR. Sequenced using an Illumina HiSeq 4000. In TCRdb, the public reads were trimmed at Q25 with fastp and aligned with MiXCR, with productive beta chains retained. The sample profile shows roughly 29,000 clones; 23% of them were found once. The ten largest account for about 2.5% of the sample. Before undergoing thyroid surgery, none of the patients had been given any kind of treatment. Sequenced sample: blood. The origin of the receptors is a female donor with papillary thyroid cancer or a benign thyroid nodule (not recorded which). Some clones in this sample may be carry-over from other donors' samples.

There are many counts of this clone. The chain links TRBV3-1 to TRBJ1-2; possibly TRBD1 for D (5 bases). V shed 5 bases and J shed 2 bases, with 12 bases lying between them. The CDR3 consists of 14 residues. CDR1 is LGHDT, CDR2 YNNKEL, per germline (reference sequence). The CDR3 here is CASSMAQGNYGYTF. The CDR3 bases are TGTGCCAGCAGCATGGCCCAGGGAAACTATGGCTACACCTTC.

Ten or more counts support this clone. This chain joins TRBV9 and TRBJ2-1, with TRBD2 identical over 12 bases. V lost 4 bases, J lost 5 bases, and 7 bases stayed unmatched. The CDR3 is made up of 16 amino acids. The germline V gene has CDR1 SGDLS and CDR2 YYNGEE. The CDR3 coding sequence is TGTGCCAGCAGCCCTCTCGGACTAGCGGGAAACAATGAGCAGTTCTTC. Protein product: CASSPLGLAGNNEQFF.

The count of this clone is one. The chain links TRBV2 to TRBJ2-7; D is unresolved. The V end lost 8 bases, the J end lost 5 bases, and 16 bases lay between the germline ends. Germline lookup yields CDR1 SNHLY and CDR2 FYNNEI. The CDR3 loop spans 13 amino acids. CDR3 amino acids: CASRGFPFDEQYF. The CDR3 DNA sequence: TGTGCCAGCCGAGGATTTCCGTTCGACGAGCAGTACTTC.

This clone came up many times. The V call is TRBV7-8, the J call TRBJ2-5, with D possibly matching TRBD1 (6 bases). V lost 4 bases and J 5 bases, leaving 20 bases between the germline ends. CDR3 size: 16 residues. The germline gives CDR1 SGHVS, CDR2 FQNEAQ. The CDR3 reads CASSSARDPQGETQYF. The CDR3 bases are TGTGCCAGCAGCTCGGCCCGGGACCCTCAGGGGGAGACCCAGTACTTC. Using reference TRBV7-8 and TRBJ2-5 for the parts outside the CDR3, the full variable domain is GAGVSQSPRYKVAKRGQDVALRCDPISGHVSLFWYQQALGQGPEFLTYFQNEAQLDKSGLPSDRFFAERPEGSVSTLKIQRTQQEDSAVYLCASSSARDPQGETQYFGPGTRLLVL.